The 19 T cell receptor beta chains below come from one sample, sequenced in a study of blood T cell repertoires in COVID-19 (dated by TCRdb to 2018 to 2021). Receptor amplification or capture employed the immunoSEQ multiplex PCR assay. The source is immuneACCESS, and TCRdb retained only in-frame sequences with V and J called. Part of the clones is not carried over; for the studies checked, unresolved V genes explain less than half of this, and the remainder is unexplained. The sample table holds roughly 150,000 clones, of which approximately 91% were seen once. The ten largest account for 2% to 3% of the sample. Material: peripheral blood. These receptors originate from a woman aged 70-85 years with acute or convalescent COVID-19.

J is TRBJ2-1 and V is TRBV6-6; 10 bases align to TRBD2. This CDR3 comprises 13 residues. Germline CDR1 MNHNY, CDR2 SVGAGI (reference sequence). V lost 9 bases and J lost 5; bases outside the gene matches: 4. CDR3 residues: CASQRGGNNEQFF. The CDR3 DNA follows: TGTGCCAGTCAGCGGGGGGGTAACAATGAGCAGTTCTTC.

The chain links TRBV28 to TRBJ2-1; TRBD1 agrees at 9 bases. Losses at the gene ends were 6 bases for V and 4 bases for J; bases not matched to a gene: 10. Germline CDR1 is MDHEN and CDR2 is SYDVKM. This CDR3 has 16 residues. CDR3 sequence: CASRYSGQGFYNEQFF. The DNA of the CDR3 is TGTGCCAGCAGATATAGCGGACAGGGGTTTTACAATGAGCAGTTCTTC.

The chain is built from TRBV7-2 and TRBJ2-7, with TRBD1 identical over 7 bases. V trimming: 5 bases; J trimming: 4 bases; junction bases outside the gene matches: 8. Germline values: CDR1 SGHTA, CDR2 FQGNSA. The CDR3 sequence is 14 residues long. CDR3 protein: CASSQTGDRYEQYF. The CDR3 DNA sequence: TGTGCCAGCAGCCAAACAGGGGATCGGTACGAGCAGTACTTC.

The rearrangement joins TRBV4-3 to TRBJ1-6; TRBD1 aligns across 10 bases. Germline V lookup: CDR1 LGHNA, CDR2 YSLEER. Losses at the gene ends were 5 bases for V and 8 bases for J; bases not matched to a gene: 6. The CDR3 is 15 residues long. CDR3 loop: CASSLWGTGDSPLHF. CDR3 sequence (DNA): TGCGCCAGCAGCTTATGGGGGACAGGGGATTCACCCCTCCACTTT.

CDR3: CASSYHGTGAEAYF. CDR3 in DNA: TGTGCCAGCAGTTACCACGGGACAGGGGCCGAAGCATATTTT. V and J are TRBV6-5 and TRBJ1-3; 10 nucleotides align to TRBD1. Germline CDR1 reads MNHEY; CDR2 reads SVGAGI. The trim removed 2 bases at V and 15 bases at J, leaving 10 bases unmatched. The CDR3 has 14 residues.

The CDR3 DNA reads TGTGCCAGCGCTAGCAGCACAGATACGCAGTATTTT. Encoded protein: CASASSTDTQYF. This sequence joins TRBV3-1 (or the pseudogene TRBV3-2) and TRBJ2-3; D perhaps matches TRBD2 (5 bases). Germline V gene lookup returns CDR1 LGHDT and CDR2 YNNKEL (reference sequence). The CDR3 has 12 residues. V was shortened by 8 bases and J by 0 bases, with 6 bases between the two germline ends.

This clone was seen more than once but under ten times. The rearrangement links TRBV30 to TRBJ2-4; possibly TRBD1 for D (5 bases). Between the trimmed V and J ends, which lost 1 base and 0 bases, there was a span of 10 bases. The CDR3 runs to 15 residues. CDR1 is GTSNPN, CDR2 SVGIG, per germline (reference sequence). CDR3 nucleotides: TGTGCCTGGAGTGAGACAGCGCTAGCCAAAAACATTCAGTACTTC. Protein sequence: CAWSETALAKNIQYF.

The J gene is TRBJ2-3, the V gene TRBV24-1; 9 bases match TRBD1. The CDR3 has 13 residues. V shed 11 bases, J shed 11 bases, and the junction held 13 bases outside the gene matches. The germline CDR1 and CDR2 sequences are KGHDR and SFDVKD. CDR3 sequence reads: CAIDRDREGRQYF. The CDR3, as DNA: TGTGCCATCGACCGGGACAGGGAGGGAAGGCAGTATTTT.

V gene TRBV7-2 combines with J gene TRBJ1-4, with D tentatively TRBD1 (5 bases). Per the germline V gene, CDR1 is SGHTA and CDR2 is FQGNSA. Trimming shortened V by 3 bases and J by 0 bases, and 17 bases separated the two germline ends. The CDR3 is made up of 18 amino acids. CDR3 nucleotide sequence: TGTGCCAGCAGCTTGGGAGGGGCGCGGGGTGCAACTAATGAAAAACTGTTTTTT. This translates into CASSLGGARGATNEKLFF.

J is TRBJ2-2 and V is TRBV7-9; D gene unclear. This CDR3 has 15 amino acids. V lost 5 bases to trimming and J lost 0 bases, with 10 bases between them. The germline gives CDR1 SEHNR, CDR2 FQNEAQ (reference sequence). This chain's CDR3 is CASSTYYANTGELFF. Written as DNA, the CDR3 is TGTGCCAGCAGCACCTACTACGCGAACACCGGGGAGCTGTTTTTT.

This rearrangement joins TRBV7-6 to TRBJ1-1; the D gene is possibly TRBD1 (5 bases). This CDR3 contains 13 residues. Trimming cost V 5 bases and J 1 base, with 8 bases left between them. Germline lookup yields CDR1 SGHVS and CDR2 FNYEAQ. Written as DNA, the CDR3 is TGTGCCAGCAGCCAGACAGCGAACACTGAAGCTTTCTTT. Residues: CASSQTANTEAFF. The variable domain in full, with the rest retrieved from reference TRBV7-6 and TRBJ1-1, is GAGVSQSPRYKVTKRGQDVALRCDPISGHVSLYWYRQALGQGPEFLTYFNYEAQQDKSGLPNDRFSAERPEGSISTLTIQRTEQRDSAMYRCASSQTANTEAFFGQGTRLTVV.

The rearrangement links TRBV6-5 to TRBJ1-2, with a possible D match to TRBD1 (5 bases). Trimming cost V 1 base and J 10 bases, with 10 bases left between them. The CDR3 has 12 amino acids. Germline V gene data show CDR1 as MNHEY and CDR2 as SVGAGI. CDR3 coding DNA: TGTGCCAGCAGTTACTTTCGGGGGGACTACACCTTC. Protein: CASSYFRGDYTF.

The chain couples TRBV6-6 to TRBJ2-5, with 11 nucleotides matching TRBD2. The CDR3 extends over 15 amino acids. Germline V gene lookup returns CDR1 MNHNY and CDR2 SVGAGI (reference sequence). V trimming: 2 bases; J trimming: 3 bases; junction bases outside the gene matches: 2. This chain's CDR3 is CASSYPLAGEETQYF. CDR3 in DNA: TGTGCCAGCAGTTACCCACTAGCGGGGGAAGAGACCCAGTACTTC.

The rearrangement joins TRBV10-2 to TRBJ1-3; D might be TRBD1 (6 bases). This CDR3 region has 14 residues. V gave up 7 bases and J gave up 0 bases, with 10 bases separating them. Germline CDR1 reads WSHSY; CDR2 reads SAAADI. CDR3: CASTSDSSGNTIYF. The CDR3 DNA reads as TGCGCCAGCACCTCGGACAGCTCTGGAAACACCATATATTTT.

The gene calls are TRBV6-5 and TRBJ1-5, with 9 bases aligning to TRBD1. CDR3 size: 15 residues. The germline gives CDR1 MNHEY, CDR2 SVGAGI. V was pared by 0 bases and J by 6 bases, with 3 bases of the junction left unmatched. CDR3 region: CASSYSGQGRQPQHF. The CDR3 region has the DNA TGTGCCAGCAGTTACTCGGGACAGGGTCGTCAGCCCCAGCATTTT.

The gene calls are TRBV27 and TRBJ2-7; 9 bases match TRBD2. Germline V gene data show CDR1 as MNHEY and CDR2 as SMNVEV (reference sequence). The CDR3 runs 16 residues. Trimming at V came to 7 bases and at J to 2 bases, leaving 12 bases not matched to a gene. DNA of the CDR3: TGTGCCAGCACCCCTCGTCCCGCGGGGGGGCCCTACGAGCAGTACTTC. It encodes CASTPRPAGGPYEQYF.

V and J are TRBV19 and TRBJ2-5; 11 positions agree with TRBD2. This CDR3 has 16 residues. Losses at the gene ends were 5 bases for V and 4 bases for J; bases not matched to a gene: 9. Germline lookup yields CDR1 LNHDA and CDR2 SQIVND (reference sequence). CDR3 amino acids: CASSRASGGTRETQYF. The CDR3 DNA reads as TGTGCCAGTAGTCGGGCTAGCGGGGGGACTAGAGAGACCCAGTACTTC.

Regarding this clone: The junction does not match germline at one end; this may be a read error. The chain combines TRBV7-7 with TRBJ2-5; tentative D call: TRBD2 (6 bases). The CDR3 runs 16 residues. The germline V gene encodes CDR1 SSHAT and CDR2 FNYEAQ (reference sequence). In DNA form, the CDR3 reads TGTGCTAGCAGCCCCCTGGGAGGTCCGGCCGGGGAGACCCAGTACTTC. It is translated as CASSPLGGPAGETQYF. Based on the CDR3 plus reference TRBV7-7 and TRBJ2-5, the full variable domain is GAGVSQSPRYKVTKRGQDVTLRCDPISSHATLYWYQQALGQGPEFLTYFNYEAQPDKSGLPSDRFSAERPEGSISTLTIQRTEQRDSAMYRCASSPLGGPAGETQYFGPGTRLLVL.

Written as DNA, the CDR3 is TGTGCCAGCAGTTTACAGGGGGCGAATTCACCCCTCCACTTT. Translated: CASSLQGANSPLHF. The rearrangement links TRBV27 to TRBJ1-6; TRBD1 matches at 8 bases. Germline-derived CDR1 and CDR2 are MNHEY and SMNVEV (reference sequence). Trimming removed 2 bases from V and 7 bases from J; junction bases left unmatched: 1. The CDR3 extends over 14 amino acids.